The present entry profiles one T cell receptor beta chain with its context. No antigen is known for it. Assay used: immunoSEQ multiplex PCR; TCRdb lists only in-frame clones, some missing. The sample contains under 200,000 clones, more than 90% of which appear only once. The sample is drawn from a study of T cell responses to AZD1222 COVID-19 vaccine. Overall study findings and caveats: The study found vaccine-associated CD4 TCRs spanning spike, dominant at 160-218 and 743-854.

The CDR3 is made up of 13 amino acids. Trimming removed 0 bases from V and 13 bases from J; junction bases left unmatched: 6. The V gene's germline CDR1 is SGHKS and CDR2 YYEKEE (reference sequence). The chain recombines TRBV5-5 with TRBJ2-1, with 8 bases identical to TRBD2. The clonotype was recovered from an adult who received the MenACWY meningococcal vaccine as a control. This specimen was peripheral blood, taken 28 days after the second dose of the MenACWY control vaccine. The CDR3 loop is CASSLGVAGPQFF. The CDR3 nucleotides are TGTGCCAGCAGCTTGGGAGTAGCGGGACCCCAGTTCTTC.